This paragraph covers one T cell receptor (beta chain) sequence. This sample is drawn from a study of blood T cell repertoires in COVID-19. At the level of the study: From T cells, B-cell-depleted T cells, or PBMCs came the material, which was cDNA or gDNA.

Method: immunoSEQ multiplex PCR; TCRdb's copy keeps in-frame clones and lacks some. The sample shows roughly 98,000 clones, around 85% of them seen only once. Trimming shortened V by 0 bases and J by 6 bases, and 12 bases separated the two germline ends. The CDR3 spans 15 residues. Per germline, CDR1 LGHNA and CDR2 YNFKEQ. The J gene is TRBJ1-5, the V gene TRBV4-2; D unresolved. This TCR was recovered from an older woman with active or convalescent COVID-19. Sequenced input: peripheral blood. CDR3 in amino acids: CASSQEWGGIQPQHF. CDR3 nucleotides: TGTGCCAGCAGCCAAGAATGGGGAGGGATTCAGCCCCAGCATTTT.